Shown below are 13 T cell receptor beta chains from a single sample sequenced in a study of blood T cells in healthy people across ages. The second PCR ran about 6 to 11 cycles with a sample-barcoded 5' primer and J-beta primers. TCRdb fed the 5' RACE reads into MiXCR, producing one record per CDR3 protein. The table includes about 1.5 million distinct CDR3 sequences, around 42% detected once. The material sequenced was blood. The receptors come from a woman aged 18-29 years in good health.

The chain links TRBV20-1 to TRBJ2-5; D is perhaps TRBD2 (5 bases). TRBJ2-7 explains the end of the DNA better; the J call may be wrong. CDR3 length: 16 residues. Germline lookup yields CDR1 DFQATT and CDR2 SNEGSKA (reference sequence). CDR3 sequence: CSARPHGTPGTYEQYF. The CDR3 nucleotides are TGCAGTGCTAGACCACATGGAACCCCGGGGACCTACGAGCAGTACTTC.

This chain uses TRBV20-1 with TRBJ1-2, with 8 bases fitting TRBD1. CDR1 is DFQATT and CDR2 is SNEGSKA in the germline V gene (reference sequence). CDR3 length: 12 residues. The V gene end was trimmed by 3 bases and the J gene end by 12 bases; junction bases not matched to a gene: 9. The CDR3 DNA reads as TGCAGTGCTAGGGACAGGGTGGAGGGGGACACCTTC. Its protein product is CSARDRVEGDTF.

The rearrangement joins TRBV7-3 to TRBJ2-2; 7 positions agree with TRBD1. This CDR3 is 15 amino acids long. Germline V gene sequence: CDR1 SGHTA, CDR2 FQGTGA. The V segment lost 5 bases and the J segment 6 bases; nucleotides outside the gene matches: 9. CDR3 DNA: TGTGCCAGCAGCCCAGGGGGTAGTAATGCCGGGGAGCTGTTTTTT. Its translation is CASSPGGSNAGELFF.

With regard to this clonotype: Germline is not matched at one junction end, which may reflect a read error. Here the CDR3 DNA reads TGCGGTGCTAGCGACACAGGGGAAGAGACCCAGTACTTC. Residues: CGASDTGEETQYF. The chain is built from TRBV20-1 and TRBJ2-7; possible D gene TRBD1, 7 bases. The J call is uncertain, as TRBJ2-5 better fits the DNA end. The CDR3 loop spans 13 amino acids. Germline V gene lookup returns CDR1 DFQATT and CDR2 SNEGSKA (reference sequence).

There are a few counts of this clonotype. The V call is TRBV12-3 or TRBV12-4, the J call TRBJ1-2; no clear D. Trimming cost V 5 bases and J 3 bases, with 7 bases left between them. The length of the CDR3 is 12 residues. This CDR3 reads CASSPSYYGYTF. Here the CDR3 DNA reads TGTGCCAGCAGTCCTTCCTACTATGGCTACACCTTC.

The chain uses TRBV20-1 and TRBJ2-5; D is undetermined. Germline CDR1 reads DFQATT; CDR2 reads SNEGSKA (reference sequence). Trimming cost V 6 bases and J 0 bases, with 14 bases left between them. This CDR3 is built from 14 residues. This CDR3 reads CSAAPPVHQETQYF. The CDR3 coding sequence is TGCAGTGCCGCCCCCCCAGTGCACCAAGAGACCCAGTACTTC.

The rearrangement joins TRBV20-1 to TRBJ2-3; no clear D gene. This CDR3 region has 15 residues. From germline, CDR1 is DFQATT and CDR2 SNEGSKA (reference sequence). V lost 6 bases and J 3 bases, leaving 19 bases between the germline ends. The CDR3 coding sequence is TGCAGTGCGTCTGGATCAGCTCAGGCTACAGATACGCAGTATTTT. It encodes CSASGSAQATDTQYF.

This clonotype turned up a few times. This chain uses TRBV7-9 with TRBJ2-1; 7 positions agree with TRBD2. CDR3 size: 15 residues. J lost 7 bases, V lost 2 bases, and 8 bases had no gene match. Germline loops: CDR1 SEHNR, CDR2 FQNEAQ (reference sequence). This chain's CDR3 is CASSLSLAAGNEQFF. Written as DNA, the CDR3 is TGTGCCAGCAGCTTAAGTCTAGCGGCGGGGAATGAGCAGTTCTTC.

The CDR3 region is CASSLIGEGSAYEQYF. As DNA, the CDR3 is TGTGCCAGCAGCTTGATCGGGGAAGGTAGCGCGTACGAGCAGTACTTC. This chain uses TRBV11-2 with TRBJ2-7, with D possibly TRBD2 on 5 matching bases. Germline CDR1 SGHAT, CDR2 FQNNGV. The CDR3 extends over 16 amino acids. Trimming left V 3 bases short and J 4 bases short, with 19 bases between.

The rearrangement joins TRBV6-1 to TRBJ1-4; 12 bases align to TRBD1. Germline V lookup: CDR1 MNHNS, CDR2 SASEGT. This CDR3 region has 15 residues. J was trimmed by 3 bases and V by 7 bases; bases with no gene match: 3. CDR3 nucleotides: TGTGCCAGCACCCGGGACAGGGGGCCTAATGAAAAACTGTTTTTT. This encodes CASTRDRGPNEKLFF.

This clonotype was found a few times. The rearrangement links TRBV15 to TRBJ1-1; TRBD1 might be the D (5 bases). CDR1 is LNHNV and CDR2 is YYDKDF in the germline V gene (reference sequence). V lost 8 bases and J 1 base, leaving 11 bases between the germline ends. The CDR3 length is 13 residues. The CDR3 DNA reads TGTGCCACCCGTACGGGGACGAACACTGAAGCTTTCTTT. Protein sequence: CATRTGTNTEAFF.

The chain joins TRBV27 to TRBJ1-1; maybe TRBD1 (5 bases). The CDR3 loop spans 14 amino acids. Trimming pared 6 bases from V and 7 bases from J, leaving 18 bases between. Germline V lookup: CDR1 MNHEY, CDR2 SMNVEV (reference sequence). CDR3 region: CASRRGGGIYEAFF. For the CDR3, the DNA is TGTGCCAGCAGGAGGGGCGGAGGAATCTATGAAGCTTTCTTT.

The J gene is TRBJ2-1, the V gene TRBV3-1, with 8 nucleotides matching TRBD2. The V gene's germline CDR1 is LGHDT and CDR2 YNNKEL (reference sequence). This CDR3 is built from 13 residues. Trimming took 1 base from V and 9 from J; bases not matched to a gene: 2. For the CDR3, the DNA is TGTGCCAGCAGCCAAGGGACTAGCACTGAGCAGTTCTTC. Protein: CASSQGTSTEQFF.